These 23 T cell receptor beta chains were all obtained from the same sample, sequenced in a study of PD-1 blockade in classical Hodgkin lymphoma (dated by TCRdb to 2020 to 2021). The protocol used for the library was the immunoSEQ multiplex PCR assay. TCRdb took over this immuneACCESS table, retaining in-frame rearrangements with V and J assigned. Such tables are incomplete; in checked studies, under half of the missing clones stem from an unresolved V gene, and the remainder is unexplained. In this sample the table shows 20,000 to 25,000 clones, 69% of which occur a single time. Approximately 3.3% of the sample is taken by the ten largest. The time point label here, explained by the study, means: cycle 1 day 1 (C1D1), immediately before nivolumab initiation. All trial patients had relapsed after autologous stem cell transplantation, with cohorts A, B and C differing in prior brentuximab vedotin exposure.

The sequences come from peripheral blood mononuclear cells (PBMCs), collected at baseline. These receptors were collected from a human donor with classical Hodgkin lymphoma.

The rearrangement links TRBV18 to TRBJ1-5, with D perhaps TRBD1 (6 bases). The CDR3 covers 15 residues. Between the trimmed V and J ends, which lost 6 bases and 5 bases, there was a span of 17 bases. The V gene's germline CDR1 is KGHSH and CDR2 LQKENI. The CDR3 DNA sequence: TGTGCCAGCTCTCCCTTACGGGGGGCTGATCAGCCCCAGCATTTT. Translation: CASSPLRGADQPQHF.

As DNA, the CDR3 is TGTGCCAGCAGCCCGCTGGTGGGGGCGAAAAACATTCAGTACTTC. Residues: CASSPLVGAKNIQYF. This chain uses TRBV11-2 with TRBJ2-4; tentatively, D is TRBD1 (6 bases). CDR1 and CDR2 from the germline V gene are SGHAT and FQNNGV. This CDR3 spans 15 amino acids. The ends were cut back, 5 bases at V and 4 bases at J, with 15 bases in the middle.

This clone has only one observation. The chain joins TRBV30 to TRBJ2-2; D ambiguous. Trimming shortened V by 4 bases and J by 1 base, and 7 bases separated the two germline ends. The CDR3 extends over 13 amino acids. Looked up from germline, CDR1 is GTSNPN and CDR2 is SVGIG (reference sequence). The DNA of the CDR3 is TGTGCCTGGACCCAGCTGAACACCGGGGAGCTGTTTTTT. Amino acid sequence: CAWTQLNTGELFF.

This clone was counted only a few times. The V and J genes are TRBV6-4 and TRBJ2-7; D tentatively reads TRBD1 or TRBD2 (6 bases each). Germline V lookup: CDR1 MRHNA, CDR2 SNTAGT. V gave up 6 bases and J gave up 3 bases, with 15 bases separating them. This CDR3 has 14 residues. CDR3 protein: CASRKGGPSYEQYF. CDR3 sequence (DNA): TGTGCCAGCAGGAAGGGGGGACCTAGCTACGAGCAGTACTTC.

This clone has only one observation. The rearrangement uses TRBV30 and TRBJ2-7, with D perhaps matching TRBD1 or TRBD2 (5 bases each). CDR3 size: 14 residues. V lost 0 bases to trimming and J lost 0 bases, with 9 bases between them. CDR1 and CDR2 from the germline V gene are GTSNPN and SVGIG (reference sequence). The CDR3 protein is CAWSVGAGSYEQYF. The CDR3 DNA reads TGTGCCTGGAGTGTAGGGGCGGGCTCCTACGAGCAGTACTTC.

In its sample, this clone ranks as medium-sized. The chain links TRBV7-3 to TRBJ2-7, with D possibly being TRBD2 (6 bases). There are 15 residues in the CDR3. Trimming cost V 5 bases and J 3 bases, with 17 bases left between them. CDR1 and CDR2 from the germline V gene are SGHTA and FQGTGA. CDR3 sequence: CASSLGGELSYEQYF. The CDR3 nucleotides read TGTGCCAGCAGCCTGGGCGGGGAACTGAGCTACGAGCAGTACTTC.

The rearrangement joins TRBV11-3 to TRBJ2-5; D is perhaps TRBD1 or TRBD2 (6 bases each). This CDR3 is 14 amino acids long. Germline loops: CDR1 SGHNT, CDR2 YENEEA. V was trimmed by 4 bases and J by 4 bases, leaving 13 bases between them. CDR3 in DNA: TGTGCCAGCAGCTCCAGCCGGGGGCCAGAGACCCAGTACTTC. Translation: CASSSSRGPETQYF.

The chain joins TRBV6-5 to TRBJ2-7; D tentatively fits TRBD1 or TRBD2 (5 bases each). Trimming took off 8 bases at V and 12 bases at J, with 17 bases between the two ends. CDR3 length: 11 residues. Germline CDR1 MNHEY, CDR2 SVGAGI. The CDR3 loop reads CASGGEGSVYF. Written as DNA, the CDR3 is TGTGCCAGCGGGGGAGAGGGGAGCGTGTACTTC.

The chain uses TRBV7-9 and TRBJ2-1; TRBD2 agrees at 7 bases. CDR1 and CDR2 (germline): SEHNR, FQNEAQ (reference sequence). The CDR3 is 15 residues long. J gave up 8 bases and V 5 bases, and 12 bases lay outside the gene matches. CDR3 sequence: CASSPSVGGGDEQFF. The CDR3 DNA reads as TGTGCCAGCAGCCCCTCGGTGGGCGGGGGAGATGAGCAGTTCTTC. Combining the CDR3 with reference TRBV7-9 and TRBJ2-1 gives the whole variable domain DTGVSQNPRHKITKRGQNVTFRCDPISEHNRLYWYRQTLGQGPEFLTYFQNEAQLEKSRLLSDRFSAERPKGSFSTLEIQRTEQGDSAMYLCASSPSVGGGDEQFFGPGTRLTVL.

The rearrangement joins TRBV9 to TRBJ2-2; 9 bases map to TRBD2. V dropped 3 bases and J dropped 7; count of bases not matched to a gene: 7. This CDR3 has 15 residues. Germline CDR1 SGDLS, CDR2 YYNGEE. The CDR3 reads CASSAAGGIGGELFF. DNA of the CDR3: TGTGCCAGCAGCGCGGCGGGGGGGATTGGCGGGGAGCTGTTTTTT.

V and J are TRBV7-9 and TRBJ2-1; D not certain. CDR3 length: 15 amino acids. The germline V and J ends were trimmed by 3 bases and 4 bases, with 13 bases remaining between them. The V gene's germline CDR1 is SEHNR and CDR2 FQNEAQ (reference sequence). CDR3 in amino acids: CASSFGTPRYNEQFF. The CDR3 DNA reads as TGTGCCAGCAGCTTTGGCACCCCTAGGTACAATGAGCAGTTCTTC.

This clone is categorized as medium-sized. The chain couples TRBV9 to TRBJ2-7; 7 bases agree with TRBD1. The CDR3 extends over 16 amino acids. With V trimmed by 0 bases and J by 6 bases, 12 bases remained unmatched. Germline V gene sequence: CDR1 SGDLS, CDR2 YYNGEE. The CDR3 DNA reads TGTGCCAGCAGCGTAGCAGATAGGGGGCTTTCTGGCGAGCAGTACTTC. Protein: CASSVADRGLSGEQYF.

V is TRBV6-5 and J is TRBJ1-3; D may be TRBD1 (5 bases). In germline, CDR1 is MNHEY, CDR2 SVGAGI. The V end lost 4 bases, the J end lost 3 bases, and 7 bases lay between the germline ends. This CDR3 comprises 13 residues. CDR3: CASSWGYGNTIYF. DNA of the CDR3: TGTGCCAGCAGTTGGGGCTATGGAAACACCATATATTTT.

This chain links TRBV19 with TRBJ2-7, with unresolved D. V lost 3 bases and J lost 0, with 12 bases in between. CDR3 length: 15 amino acids. Germline CDR1 reads LNHDA; CDR2 reads SQIVND (reference sequence). Written as DNA, the CDR3 is TGTGCCAGTAGTATCTCGGGCAGGTTCTCCTACGAGCAGTACTTC. Translating it yields CASSISGRFSYEQYF.

V usage is TRBV5-5 and J usage is TRBJ2-1; D might be TRBD1 (5 bases). The CDR3 extends over 13 amino acids. V was clipped by 5 bases and J by 4 bases, with 10 bases between them. The germline V gene encodes CDR1 SGHKS and CDR2 YYEKEE (reference sequence). The CDR3 spells CASSVGPYNEQFF. In DNA form, the CDR3 reads TGTGCCAGCAGTGTGGGGCCTTACAATGAGCAGTTCTTC.

This chain links TRBV7-2 with TRBJ2-3; 8 nucleotides line up with TRBD2. In germline, CDR1 is SGHTA, CDR2 FQGNSA. The length of the CDR3 is 18 residues. Trimming cost V 2 bases and J 0 bases; bases outside gene matches: 10. CDR3 bases: TGTGCCAGCAGCTTAAGCTCTAGCGGGCCTATTAGCACAGATACGCAGTATTTT. The encoded protein is CASSLSSSGPISTDTQYF. Variable domain in full (rest from reference TRBV7-2 and TRBJ2-3): GAGVSQSPSNKVTEKGKDVELRCDPISGHTALYWYRQSLGQGLEFLIYFQGNSAPDKSGLPSDRFSAERTGGSVSTLTIQRTQQEDSAVYLCASSLSSSGPISTDTQYFGPGTRLTVL.

The V call is TRBV19, the J call TRBJ2-2; 15 bases agree with TRBD2. The CDR3 consists of 18 residues. V shed 4 bases, J shed 5 bases, and the junction held 8 bases outside the gene matches. Germline values: CDR1 LNHDA, CDR2 SQIVND (reference sequence). In nucleotides, the CDR3 is TGTGCCAGTAGTACCCAGGGACTAGCGGGGGGAGGGACCGGGGAGCTGTTTTTT. This translates into CASSTQGLAGGGTGELFF. Full variable domain (outside the CDR3, taken from reference TRBV19 and TRBJ2-2): DGGITQSPKYLFRKEGQNVTLSCEQNLNHDAMYWYRQDPGQGLRLIYYSQIVNDFQKGDIAEGYSVSREKKESFPLTVTSAQKNPTAFYLCASSTQGLAGGGTGELFFGEGSRLTVL.

This clone occurred a few times. CDR3 DNA sequence: TGTGCCAGCAGCGTATGGGGCGGTCCCACAGATACGCAGTATTTT. Protein product: CASSVWGGPTDTQYF. The chain recombines TRBV9 with TRBJ2-3; D is possibly TRBD1 (5 bases). This CDR3 is built from 15 residues. Germline V lookup: CDR1 SGDLS, CDR2 YYNGEE. The germline V and J ends were trimmed by 1 base and 2 bases, with 11 bases remaining between them.

The chain couples TRBV6-1 to TRBJ1-2; possibly TRBD1 for D (5 bases). CDR3 length: 15 residues. Germline V lookup: CDR1 MNHNS, CDR2 SASEGT. Trimming took 6 bases from V and 5 from J, leaving 19 bases between them. CDR3 bases: TGTGCCAGCAGGGGGGTCCTTGCAGATGGGTATGGCTACACCTTC. The encoded protein is CASRGVLADGYGYTF.

This clone was seen a handful of times. This chain joins TRBV15 and TRBJ1-2; a weak D match, TRBD1 (6 bases). CDR3 length: 13 residues. V lost 2 bases and J 4 bases, leaving 8 bases between the germline ends. Germline-derived CDR1 and CDR2 are LNHNV and YYDKDF (reference sequence). The CDR3 reads CATSRRGGYGYTF. CDR3 coding DNA: TGTGCCACCAGCAGAAGAGGGGGCTATGGCTACACCTTC.

With respect to this clone: Other DNA sequences in the same sample also yield this CDR3. CDR3: CASSFDSYNEQFF. CDR3 coding DNA: TGTGCCAGCAGTTTCGACAGCTACAATGAGCAGTTCTTC. The rearrangement links TRBV27 to TRBJ2-1; D might be TRBD1 (5 bases). CDR3 length: 13 residues. Germline V CDR1 and CDR2: MNHEY, SMNVEV (reference sequence). V lost 3 bases and J 3 bases, leaving 6 bases between the germline ends.

The sample holds a few counts of this clone. This chain links TRBV5-1 with TRBJ1-1; D is ambiguous. Germline CDR1 reads SGHRS; CDR2 reads YFSETQ. CDR3 length: 11 amino acids. V was pared by 0 bases and J by 5 bases, with 2 bases between. CDR3 amino acids: CASSLATEAFF. The CDR3 DNA is TGCGCCAGCAGCTTGGCTACTGAAGCTTTCTTT. The full variable domain, in which reference TRBV5-1 and TRBJ1-1 provide the parts outside the CDR3, is KAGVTQTPRYLIKTRGQQVTLSCSPISGHRSVSWYQQTPGQGLQFLFEYFSETQRNKGNFPGRFSGRQFSNSRSEMNVSTLELGDSALYLCASSLATEAFFGQGTRLTVV.

The chain recombines TRBV7-8 with TRBJ1-2, with 8 bases fitting TRBD1. In germline, CDR1 is SGHVS, CDR2 FQNEAQ. The CDR3 is made up of 16 amino acids. The V segment lost 4 bases and the J segment 2 bases; nucleotides outside the gene matches: 9. CDR3 DNA sequence: TGTGCCAGCAGCTCTTACGAGGCAGGGGGCAACTATGGCTACACCTTC. Translated: CASSSYEAGGNYGYTF.